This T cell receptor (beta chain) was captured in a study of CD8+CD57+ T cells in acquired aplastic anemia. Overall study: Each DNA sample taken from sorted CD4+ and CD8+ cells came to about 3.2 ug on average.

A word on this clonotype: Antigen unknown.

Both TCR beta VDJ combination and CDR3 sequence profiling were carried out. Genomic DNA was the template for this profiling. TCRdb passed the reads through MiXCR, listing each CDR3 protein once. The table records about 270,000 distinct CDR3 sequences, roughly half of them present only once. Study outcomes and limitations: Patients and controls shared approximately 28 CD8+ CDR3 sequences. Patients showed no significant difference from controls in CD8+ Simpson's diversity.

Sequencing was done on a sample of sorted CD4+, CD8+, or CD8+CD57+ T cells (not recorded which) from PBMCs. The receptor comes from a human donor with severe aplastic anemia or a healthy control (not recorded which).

The CDR3 loop reads CSASPKNYGYTF. The CDR3 region has the DNA TGCAGTGCTAGCCCAAAGAACTATGGCTACACCTTC. The chain employs TRBV20-1 and TRBJ1-2; D uncertain. Looked up from germline, CDR1 is DFQATT and CDR2 is SNEGSKA (reference sequence). The CDR3 has 12 residues. Deletions cut 3 bases from V and 2 bases from J, with 7 bases between.